This paragraph covers one TCR beta chain sequence. Its antigen is unidentified. Germline values: CDR1 SGHRS, CDR2 YFSETQ. Deletions cut 4 bases from V and 1 base from J, with 8 bases between. This CDR3 comprises 13 residues. The sample originates from a study of T cell responses to AZD1222 COVID-19 vaccine. Looking at the study overall: Pooling covered second doses at about 4 or about 12 weeks. General study findings and limits: In the spike-specific TCR repertoire, nearly half reportedly target unmutated variant regions.

Profiled with immunoSEQ multiplex PCR; TCRdb holds only in-frame clones, not every one. The repertoire consists of 100,000 to 150,000 clones, with over 70% occurring once and the leading ten covering around 5.8%. This TCR was recovered from an adult in good health. The sequences come from peripheral blood, collected on day 0 of AZD1222 vaccination. V usage is TRBV5-1 and J usage is TRBJ1-1; D not certain. The CDR3 loop reads CASSLQTNTEAFF. CDR3 in DNA: TGCGCCAGCAGCCTCCAAACGAACACTGAAGCTTTCTTT.